This TCR beta chain emerged from a study of regulatory T cells in long-lasting Graves disease. Described time point: newly diagnosed GD, antithyroid drugs for less than 3 months. TCR sequences were obtained from RNA taken from PBMCs. Patient provenance is recorded as an endocrinology department in Xi'an, China. This CDR3 region has 13 residues. V lost 3 bases and J 4 bases, leaving 9 bases between the germline ends. This clonotype has ten or more counts. Its antigen is not known. General study results and limits: The study found TRBV28, TRBJ1-2 and TRBJ2-5 favored in persistent disease. Persistent patients shared more public clonotypes (approximately 2,700) than newly diagnosed patients (over 900).

Arm-PCR of CDR3 regions with iRepertoire HTBI primers generated TCR beta libraries. Via MiXCR, TCRdb re-called the multiplex PCR reads, giving one row per CDR3 protein. The sample gives roughly 440,000 distinct CDR3 sequences, about a sixth of which show up once; roughly 23% is in the top ten. These records were also assigned to another study, of T cells in Graves' hyperthyroidism and ophthalmopathy. According to that study: In the blood, most expanded thyroid clonotypes above 0.001 appeared as well.

Sequenced here: peripheral blood mononuclear cells (PBMCs), sampled at new diagnosis, from a patient treated with antithyroid drugs. This TCR derives from a woman aged 18 to 35 with Graves disease. The chain combines TRBV12-3 or TRBV12-4 with TRBJ1-1; no firm D call. CDR3 nucleotide sequence: TGTGCCAGCAGTTTGGCCTTGGCCACTGAAGCTTTCTTT. Amino acids: CASSLALATEAFF.